This entry lists 25 T cell receptor beta chains sequenced from one sample in a study of PD-L1 blockade in urothelial cancer (dated by TCRdb to the late 2010s). Library generation was performed with the immunoSEQ multiplex PCR assay. As stored in TCRdb, this immuneACCESS dataset retains in-frame rearrangements with V and J assigned. A fraction of the clones does not appear; measured against another copy, unresolved V genes explain less than half of the discrepancy, and the remainder lacks a known reason. For this sample there are more than 45,000 clones; around 88% appear just once. The ten largest make up 8% to 13% of the sample. The sample's time point label is to be understood as: peripheral blood 6 weeks after treatment start. Sequenced material: PBMCs, taken around atezolizumab (anti-PD-L1) treatment. These receptors were taken from a man aged 55 to 70 with urothelial cancer.

The rearrangement links TRBV18 to TRBJ1-2; the D is unclear. Per the germline V gene, CDR1 is KGHSH and CDR2 is LQKENI. Trimming took 3 bases from V and 6 from J, leaving 17 bases between them. The CDR3 is 15 residues long. The CDR3 region is CASSPVGRPGDGYTF. CDR3 sequence (DNA): TGTGCCAGCTCACCTGTTGGACGCCCCGGGGATGGCTACACCTTC. Drawing the rest from reference TRBV18 and TRBJ1-2, the complete variable domain is NAGVMQNPRHLVRRRGQEARLRCSPMKGHSHVYWYRQLPEEGLKFMVYLQKENIIDESGMPKERFSAEFPKEGPSILRIQQVVRGDSAAYFCASSPVGRPGDGYTFGSGTRLTVV.

The rearrangement joins TRBV5-8 to TRBJ1-6, with no clear D. The length of the CDR3 is 15 residues. V was pared by 4 bases and J by 7 bases, with 15 bases between. Germline values: CDR1 SGHTS, CDR2 YDEGEE. The CDR3 DNA follows: TGTGCCAGCAGCCTCCGAGGGCGAGAGAATTCACCCCTCCACTTT. Protein sequence: CASSLRGRENSPLHF.

This CDR3 reads CASSQGVRGSYNEQFF. The CDR3 nucleotides are TGTGCCAGCAGCCAAGGAGTAAGGGGTTCCTACAATGAGCAGTTCTTC. This chain links TRBV14 with TRBJ2-1; TRBD1 might be the D (5 bases). CDR3 size: 16 residues. The germline gives CDR1 SGHDN, CDR2 FVKESK. V shed 1 base and J shed 1 base, with 11 bases lying between them.

The chain employs TRBV28 and TRBJ1-2, with D tentatively TRBD1 (6 bases). V lost 8 bases to trimming and J lost 4 bases, with 14 bases between them. The CDR3 has 13 amino acids. The germline CDR1 and CDR2 sequences are MDHEN and SYDVKM. The CDR3 nucleotides read TGTGCCAGCTACCCAGGGGACGGCTATGGCTACACCTTC. This sequence encodes CASYPGDGYGYTF.

The gene calls are TRBV7-3 and TRBJ2-1, with 7 bases matching TRBD1. CDR3 length: 14 residues. The J segment lost 5 bases and the V segment lost 5 bases, leaving 6 bases of the junction unmatched. CDR1 is SGHTA and CDR2 is FQGTGA in the germline V gene. The DNA of the CDR3 is TGTGCCAGCAGCGCGTCCGGACAGGACAATGAGCAGTTCTTC. This sequence encodes CASSASGQDNEQFF.

The rearrangement links TRBV5-5 to TRBJ1-6, with D uncertain. CDR1 and CDR2 (germline): SGHKS, YYEKEE (reference sequence). V was trimmed by 2 bases and J by 9 bases, leaving 12 bases between them. This CDR3 region has 14 residues. The CDR3 here is CASSFDTPGSPLHF. The DNA for the CDR3 is TGTGCCAGCAGCTTTGATACCCCGGGTTCACCCCTCCACTTT.

This clone was seen a single time. The chain uses TRBV19 and TRBJ1-5; 9 positions agree with TRBD1. Germline trimming cut 4 bases from V and 5 bases from J; bases unmatched to any gene: 9. The CDR3 sequence is 16 residues long. Germline values: CDR1 LNHDA, CDR2 SQIVND (reference sequence). CDR3 sequence: CASSTYGQGRDQPQHF. The DNA for the CDR3 is TGTGCCAGTAGTACCTACGGACAGGGGAGAGATCAGCCCCAGCATTTT.

This chain connects TRBV5-4 to TRBJ2-2, with 16 nucleotides matching TRBD2. The CDR3 has 19 amino acids. Germline CDR1 and CDR2: SGHNT and YYREEE (reference sequence). V shed 4 bases, J shed 3 bases, and the junction held 9 bases outside the gene matches. The CDR3 nucleotides read TGTGCCAGCAGCCGACCGGGACTAGCGGGGGGGCCGGACACCGGGGAGCTGTTTTTT. This translates into CASSRPGLAGGPDTGELFF.

The chain employs TRBV7-2 and TRBJ1-4; 7 positions agree with TRBD1. Trimming at V came to 4 bases and at J to 0 bases, leaving 8 bases not matched to a gene. CDR1 and CDR2 (germline): SGHTA, FQGNSA. The CDR3 is 17 amino acids. CDR3 loop: CASSSRDSIATNEKLFF. The CDR3 DNA sequence: TGTGCCAGCAGCTCACGGGACAGCATTGCAACTAATGAAAAACTGTTTTTT.

J is TRBJ2-7 and V is TRBV14, with TRBD1 matching over 9 bases. V gave up 4 bases and J gave up 6 bases; unmatched junction bases: 10. The V gene's germline CDR1 is SGHDN and CDR2 FVKESK. This CDR3 has 15 amino acids. CDR3: CASSPRDRANREQYF. The CDR3 DNA reads TGTGCCAGCAGCCCCCGGGACAGGGCTAATCGCGAGCAGTACTTC.

This sequence joins TRBV10-2 and TRBJ1-5; the D is unclear. Germline values: CDR1 WSHSY, CDR2 SAAADI. The CDR3 is made up of 15 amino acids. V was clipped by 0 bases and J by 4 bases, with 10 bases between them. Here the CDR3 reads CASSESRQINQPQHF. CDR3 bases: TGCGCCAGCAGTGAGTCGAGGCAGATTAATCAGCCCCAGCATTTT.

This clone appeared a few times. The same CDR3 can be traced to other DNA sequences in this sample. CDR3 in amino acids: CASSNQGARSPLHF. CDR3 DNA sequence: TGTGCCAGTAGTAATCAGGGGGCGCGTTCACCCCTCCACTTT. The chain links TRBV19 to TRBJ1-6; 8 bases align to TRBD1. There are 14 residues in the CDR3. The V gene end was trimmed by 4 bases and the J gene end by 9 bases; junction bases not matched to a gene: 5. Germline loops: CDR1 LNHDA, CDR2 SQIVND (reference sequence).

This chain uses TRBV19 with TRBJ1-3; D not resolved. The CDR3 is made up of 15 amino acids. Trimming pared 3 bases from V and 0 bases from J, leaving 9 bases between. Germline values: CDR1 LNHDA, CDR2 SQIVND (reference sequence). CDR3 sequence reads: CASSISSLSGNTIYF. CDR3 DNA: TGTGCCAGTAGTATTTCCTCACTCTCTGGAAACACCATATATTTT.

V is TRBV6-5 and J is TRBJ2-7; possible D gene TRBD1, 6 bases. This CDR3 spans 15 amino acids. The V gene's germline CDR1 is MNHEY and CDR2 SVGAGI. V shed 2 bases and J shed 2 bases, with 13 bases lying between them. Written as DNA, the CDR3 is TGTGCCAGCAGTTACACAGCGACAGGAACCTACGAGCAGTACTTC. This codes for CASSYTATGTYEQYF.

The J gene is TRBJ2-3, the V gene TRBV5-4; D perhaps matches TRBD1 (5 bases). V was trimmed by 0 bases and J by 0 bases, leaving 8 bases between them. In germline, CDR1 is SGHNT, CDR2 YYREEE (reference sequence). The CDR3 consists of 15 residues. The CDR3 DNA sequence: TGTGCCAGCAGCTTGGACAGGCGCAGCACAGATACGCAGTATTTT. It codes for CASSLDRRSTDTQYF.

This clone occurred a few times. The chain carries TRBV2 and TRBJ1-6, with D perhaps TRBD1 (6 bases). Per germline, CDR1 SNHLY and CDR2 FYNNEI. This CDR3 comprises 15 residues. The V gene lost 4 bases and the J gene lost 3 bases, with 10 bases spanning the gap. In nucleotides, the CDR3 is TGTGCCAGCAGTGCACAGGGCTTCTATAATTCACCCCTCCACTTT. Translating it yields CASSAQGFYNSPLHF. Based on the CDR3 plus reference TRBV2 and TRBJ1-6, the full variable domain is EPEVTQTPSHQVTQMGQEVILRCVPISNHLYFYWYRQILGQKVEFLVSFYNNEISEKSEIFDDQFSVERPDGSNFTLKIRSTKLEDSAMYFCASSAQGFYNSPLHFGNGTRLTVT.

The chain couples TRBV7-9 to TRBJ1-1; the match to TRBD1 covers 7 bases. J gave up 6 bases and V 6 bases, and 13 bases lay outside the gene matches. This CDR3 has 15 amino acids. Germline V gene lookup returns CDR1 SEHNR and CDR2 FQNEAQ (reference sequence). CDR3 loop: CASSYLENRGPEAFF. As DNA, the CDR3 is TGTGCCAGCAGTTATCTTGAAAACAGGGGCCCTGAAGCTTTCTTT.

The chain employs TRBV6-6 and TRBJ1-6, with 10 positions matching TRBD1. Germline CDR1 MNHNY, CDR2 SVGAGI (reference sequence). The CDR3 spans 16 residues. V lost 5 bases to trimming and J lost 7 bases; unmatched junction nucleotides: 8. CDR3 amino acids: CASSDLRGQGNSPLHF. Written as DNA, the CDR3 is TGTGCCAGCAGTGACTTAAGGGGACAGGGGAATTCACCCCTCCACTTT.

This chain connects TRBV7-3 to TRBJ1-1; 7 bases match TRBD1. Germline V gene sequence: CDR1 SGHTA, CDR2 FQGTGA. The V and J ends lost 5 bases and 7 bases, in that order; junction bases with no gene match: 7. The CDR3 covers 13 residues. The chain's CDR3 is CASSQRQGGEAFF. As DNA, the CDR3 is TGTGCCAGCAGCCAAAGACAGGGAGGTGAAGCTTTCTTT.

The rearrangement links TRBV14 to TRBJ1-5; 7 nucleotides match TRBD1. V lost 0 bases and J lost 6; bases outside the gene matches: 8. This CDR3 has 16 amino acids. Germline V gives CDR1 SGHDN, CDR2 FVKESK. CDR3 nucleotide sequence: TGTGCCAGCAGCCAAGATCCTAAGGGGGCCGGTCAGCCCCAGCATTTT. This codes for CASSQDPKGAGQPQHF.

V gene TRBV5-1 combines with J gene TRBJ2-7, with TRBD2 matching 7 bases. V shed 6 bases and J 7 bases; nucleotides not matched to a gene: 13. The V gene's germline CDR1 is SGHRS and CDR2 YFSETQ. This CDR3 contains 14 residues. As DNA, the CDR3 is TGCGCCAGCACCTGGGGGGGTTCGGCGGCAGAGCAGTACTTC. Protein sequence: CASTWGGSAAEQYF.

This chain connects TRBV15 to TRBJ2-7, with TRBD1 as a possible D gene (6 bases). Trimming took 0 bases from V and 4 from J, leaving 7 bases between them. The CDR3 runs 13 residues. The germline V gene encodes CDR1 LNHNV and CDR2 YYDKDF (reference sequence). The CDR3 bases are TGTGCCACCAGCAGAGATACAGGGTACGAGCAGTACTTC. Translating gives CATSRDTGYEQYF.

The V call is TRBV11-2, the J call TRBJ2-1, with 10 bases that match TRBD1. Germline CDR1 SGHAT, CDR2 FQNNGV. Trimming cost V 6 bases and J 4 bases; bases outside gene matches: 6. The CDR3 spans 15 residues. The CDR3 is CASSIGTGVYNEQFF. The CDR3 bases are TGTGCCAGCAGTATCGGGACAGGGGTTTACAATGAGCAGTTCTTC.

For the CDR3, the DNA is TGTGCCAGCAGCGAATTCGGGACAGGGGAGGATGAGCAGTTCTTC. It yields the protein CASSEFGTGEDEQFF. V gene TRBV6-5 combines with J gene TRBJ2-1; 10 bases align to TRBD1. The CDR3 runs 15 residues. V was pared by 6 bases and J by 8 bases, with 10 bases of the junction left unmatched. Germline CDR1 is MNHEY and CDR2 is SVGAGI.

The rearrangement links TRBV11-2 to TRBJ2-7; no clear D. Trimming pared 1 base from V and 3 bases from J, leaving 7 bases between. The length of the CDR3 is 13 residues. From germline, CDR1 is SGHAT and CDR2 FQNNGV. The CDR3 sequence is CASSLVSGYEQYF. DNA of the CDR3: TGTGCCAGCAGCTTAGTGTCGGGCTACGAGCAGTACTTC.